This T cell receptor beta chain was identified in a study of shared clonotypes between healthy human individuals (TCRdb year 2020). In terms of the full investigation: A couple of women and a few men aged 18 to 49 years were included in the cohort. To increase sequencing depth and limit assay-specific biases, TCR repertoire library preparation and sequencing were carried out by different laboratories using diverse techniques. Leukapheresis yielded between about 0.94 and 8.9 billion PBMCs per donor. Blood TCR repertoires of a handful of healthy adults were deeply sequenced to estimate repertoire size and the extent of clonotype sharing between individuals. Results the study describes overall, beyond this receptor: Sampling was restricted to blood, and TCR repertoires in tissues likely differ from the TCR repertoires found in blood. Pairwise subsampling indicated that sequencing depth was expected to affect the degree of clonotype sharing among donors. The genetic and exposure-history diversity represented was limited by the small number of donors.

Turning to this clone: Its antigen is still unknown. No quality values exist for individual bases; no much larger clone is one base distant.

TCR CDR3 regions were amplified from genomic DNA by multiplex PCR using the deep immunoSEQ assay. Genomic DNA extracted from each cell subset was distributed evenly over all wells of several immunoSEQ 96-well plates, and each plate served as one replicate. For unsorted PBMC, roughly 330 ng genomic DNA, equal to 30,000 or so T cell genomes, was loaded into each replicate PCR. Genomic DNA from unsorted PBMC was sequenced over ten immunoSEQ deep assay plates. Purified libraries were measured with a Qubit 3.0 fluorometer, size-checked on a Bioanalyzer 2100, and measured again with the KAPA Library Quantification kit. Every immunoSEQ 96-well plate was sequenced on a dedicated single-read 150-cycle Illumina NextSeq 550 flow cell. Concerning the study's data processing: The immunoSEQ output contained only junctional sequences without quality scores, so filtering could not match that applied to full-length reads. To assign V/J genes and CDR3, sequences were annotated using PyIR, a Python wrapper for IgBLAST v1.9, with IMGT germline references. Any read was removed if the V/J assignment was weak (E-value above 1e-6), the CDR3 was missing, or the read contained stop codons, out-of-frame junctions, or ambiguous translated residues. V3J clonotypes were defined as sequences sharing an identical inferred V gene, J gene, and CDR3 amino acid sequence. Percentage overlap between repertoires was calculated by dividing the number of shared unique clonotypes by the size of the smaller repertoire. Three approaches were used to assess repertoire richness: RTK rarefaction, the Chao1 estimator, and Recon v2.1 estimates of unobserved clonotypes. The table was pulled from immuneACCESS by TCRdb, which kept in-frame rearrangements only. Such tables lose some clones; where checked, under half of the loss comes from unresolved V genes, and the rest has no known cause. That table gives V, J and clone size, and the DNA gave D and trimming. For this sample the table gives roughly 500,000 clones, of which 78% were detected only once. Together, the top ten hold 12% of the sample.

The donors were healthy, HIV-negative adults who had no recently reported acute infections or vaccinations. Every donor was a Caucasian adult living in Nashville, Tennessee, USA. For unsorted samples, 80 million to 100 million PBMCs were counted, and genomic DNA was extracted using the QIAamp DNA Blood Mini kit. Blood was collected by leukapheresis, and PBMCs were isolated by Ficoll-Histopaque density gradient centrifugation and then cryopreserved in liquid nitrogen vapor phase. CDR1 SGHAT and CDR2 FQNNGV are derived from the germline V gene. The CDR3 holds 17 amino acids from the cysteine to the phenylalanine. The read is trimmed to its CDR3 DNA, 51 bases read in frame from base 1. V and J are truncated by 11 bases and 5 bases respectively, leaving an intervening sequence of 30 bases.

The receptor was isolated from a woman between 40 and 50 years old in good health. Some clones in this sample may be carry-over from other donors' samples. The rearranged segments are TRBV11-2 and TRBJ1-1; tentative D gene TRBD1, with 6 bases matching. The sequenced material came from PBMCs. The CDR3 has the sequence CALYLTGARTLGTEAFF. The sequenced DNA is TGTGCCCTGTACTTAACGGGGGCCAGGACCCTGGGAACTGAAGCTTTCTTT. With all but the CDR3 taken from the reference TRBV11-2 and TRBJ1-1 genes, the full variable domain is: EAGVAQSPRYKIIEKRQSVAFWCNPISGHATLYWYQQILGQGPKLLIQFQNNGVVDDSQLPKDRFSAERLKGVDSTLKIQPAKLEDSAVYLCALYLTGARTLGTEAFFGQGTRLTVV.